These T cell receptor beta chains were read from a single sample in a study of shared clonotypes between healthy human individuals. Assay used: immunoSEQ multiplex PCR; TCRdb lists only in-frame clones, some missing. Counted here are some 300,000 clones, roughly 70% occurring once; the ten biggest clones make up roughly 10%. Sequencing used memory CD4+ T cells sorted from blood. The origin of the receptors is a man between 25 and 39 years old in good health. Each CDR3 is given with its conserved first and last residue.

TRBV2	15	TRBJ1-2	CASSELGFSNYGYTF
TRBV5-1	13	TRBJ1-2	CASSLATGHGYTF
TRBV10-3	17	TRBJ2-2	CAISVVTSGINTGELFF
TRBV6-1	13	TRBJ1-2	CASSRTGWDGYTF
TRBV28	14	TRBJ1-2	CASSLPGTNYGYTF
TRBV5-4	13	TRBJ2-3	CASRLHSTDTQYF
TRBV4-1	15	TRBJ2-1	CASSQDGSSYNEQFF
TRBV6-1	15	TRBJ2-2	CASIAGTSDTGELFF
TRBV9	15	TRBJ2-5	CASSVENLRGETQYF
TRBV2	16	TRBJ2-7	CASRQLRGTGIYEQYF
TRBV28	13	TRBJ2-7	CASNTGNYYEQYF
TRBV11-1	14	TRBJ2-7	CASSYLADNYEQYF
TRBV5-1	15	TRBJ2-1	CASSRQGNTYNEQFF
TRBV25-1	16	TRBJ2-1	CASSVKGQGVYNEQFF
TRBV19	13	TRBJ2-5	CASSIGYQETQYF
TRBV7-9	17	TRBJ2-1	CASSQGLAGVGYNEQFF
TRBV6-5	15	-	CASRPTSAGVGEQYF
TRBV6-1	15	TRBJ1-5	CASRKTWGSNQPQHF
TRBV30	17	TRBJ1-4	CAWIAPTRGRANEKLFF
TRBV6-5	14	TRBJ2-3	CASSYGAGSDTQYF
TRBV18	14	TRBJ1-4	CASSPGFGNEKLFF
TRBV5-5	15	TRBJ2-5	CASSSRPAPQETQYF
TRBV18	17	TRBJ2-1	CASSPPASGRANNEQFF
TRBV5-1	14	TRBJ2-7	CASSLRDPTYEQYF
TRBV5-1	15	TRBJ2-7	CASSLLGGRSYEQYF
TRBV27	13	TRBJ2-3	CASSLSSTDTQYF
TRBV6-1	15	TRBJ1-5	CASSGGQGSNQPQHF